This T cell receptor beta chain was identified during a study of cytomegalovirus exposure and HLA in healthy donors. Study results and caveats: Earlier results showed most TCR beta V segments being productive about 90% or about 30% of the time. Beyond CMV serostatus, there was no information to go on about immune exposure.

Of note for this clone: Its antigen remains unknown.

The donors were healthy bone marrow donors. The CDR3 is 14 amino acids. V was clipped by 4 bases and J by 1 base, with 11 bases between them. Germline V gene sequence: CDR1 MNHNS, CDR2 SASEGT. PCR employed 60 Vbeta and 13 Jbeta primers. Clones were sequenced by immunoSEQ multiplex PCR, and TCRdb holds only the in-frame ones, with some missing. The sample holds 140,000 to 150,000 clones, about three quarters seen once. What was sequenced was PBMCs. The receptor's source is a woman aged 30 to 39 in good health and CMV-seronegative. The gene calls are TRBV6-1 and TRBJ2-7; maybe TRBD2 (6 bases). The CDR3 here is CASSVGTPSYEQYF. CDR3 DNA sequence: TGTGCCAGCAGTGTCGGGACTCCGTCCTACGAGCAGTACTTC.